These 9 T cell receptor beta chains were sequenced from one sample in a study of cytomegalovirus exposure and HLA in healthy donors. PCR amplification relied on 60 Vbeta primers (plus 13 Jbeta primers). Generated by immunoSEQ multiplex PCR, the TCRdb table keeps only in-frame clones and is missing some. Here the sample spans about 45,000 clones, roughly 51% being singletons. Sample: PBMCs. The source of these receptors is a man aged 55-75 years in good health and CMV-seronegative.

This clone has more than one count but fewer than ten. CDR3 nucleotide sequence: TGCGCCGCCGGAATCCAGGGGGCTCAGGGCTACACCTTC. Protein product: CAAGIQGAQGYTF. The chain combines TRBV10-1 with TRBJ1-2; 8 nucleotides line up with TRBD1. This CDR3 contains 13 residues. Germline V gene data show CDR1 as WNHNN and CDR2 as SYGVQD (reference sequence). V lost 11 bases, J lost 8 bases, and 13 bases stayed unmatched.

The chain links TRBV5-1 to TRBJ1-5; no clear D. With 0 bases removed from V and 3 bases from J, the gap between germline ends came to 7 bases. CDR1 and CDR2 from the germline V gene are SGHRS and YFSETQ. The CDR3 extends over 14 amino acids. The CDR3 region has the DNA TGCGCCAGCAGCTTGGAACAGTCCAATCAGCCCCAGCATTTT. Encoded protein: CASSLEQSNQPQHF.

The chain links TRBV5-1 to TRBJ2-1; 8 bases line up with TRBD2. The CDR3 totals 14 residues. V was clipped by 4 bases and J by 4 bases; unmatched bases: 4. CDR1 is SGHRS and CDR2 is YFSETQ in the germline V gene. CDR3 loop: CASSTASGYNEQFF. The CDR3 bases are TGCGCCAGCAGCACAGCTAGCGGGTACAATGAGCAGTTCTTC.

The chain employs TRBV5-8 and TRBJ1-2; no reliable D call. The V end lost 5 bases, the J end lost 2 bases, and 7 bases lay between the germline ends. This CDR3 has 12 residues. Germline V lookup: CDR1 SGHTS, CDR2 YDEGEE. The CDR3: CASRNGNYGYTF. The CDR3 bases are TGTGCCAGCAGGAACGGGAACTATGGCTACACCTTC.

The CDR3 reads CASSLGGGETQYF. The CDR3, as DNA: TGTGCCAGCAGCTTAGGTGGGGGGGAGACCCAGTACTTC. The chain joins TRBV7-2 to TRBJ2-5, with D tentatively TRBD2 (6 bases). The CDR3 runs 13 residues. V was shortened by 1 base and J by 5 bases, with 8 bases between the two germline ends. From germline, CDR1 is SGHTA and CDR2 FQGNSA.

In its sample, this clone was seen a few times. The rearrangement uses TRBV6-6 and TRBJ1-1; D is unresolved. The germline gives CDR1 MNHNY, CDR2 SVGAGI (reference sequence). The V and J ends lost 2 bases and 3 bases respectively, with 4 bases between them. The CDR3 consists of 12 residues. This chain's CDR3 is CASSYTYTEAFF. CDR3 in DNA: TGTGCCAGCAGTTACACATACACTGAAGCTTTCTTT.

This clone was seen only a few times. CDR3: CASKPRLPGNTEAFF. The CDR3 DNA sequence: TGCGCCAGCAAGCCCCGCTTACCGGGGAACACTGAAGCTTTCTTT. The chain is built from TRBV5-1 and TRBJ1-1; D is unclear. The germline V gene has CDR1 SGHRS and CDR2 YFSETQ. The CDR3 spans 15 residues. With 6 bases removed from V and 1 base from J, the gap between germline ends came to 16 bases.

CDR3 residues: CASSDDRGYMWEQYF. The CDR3 DNA reads TGTGCCAGCAGTGACGACAGGGGGTACATGTGGGAGCAGTACTTC. The V and J genes are TRBV6-6 and TRBJ2-7; 9 nucleotides line up with TRBD1. With 5 bases clipped from V and 7 bases from J, the junction kept 12 bases outside the gene matches. CDR3 length: 15 residues. Germline loops: CDR1 MNHNY, CDR2 SVGAGI (reference sequence).

This rearrangement joins TRBV20-1 to TRBJ1-3, with D uncertain. V lost 6 bases and J lost 2, with 5 bases in between. This CDR3 is built from 11 residues. Germline CDR1 reads DFQATT; CDR2 reads SNEGSKA (reference sequence). CDR3 amino acids: CSALTGNTIYF. The CDR3 DNA is TGCAGTGCCCTTACTGGAAACACCATATATTTT.